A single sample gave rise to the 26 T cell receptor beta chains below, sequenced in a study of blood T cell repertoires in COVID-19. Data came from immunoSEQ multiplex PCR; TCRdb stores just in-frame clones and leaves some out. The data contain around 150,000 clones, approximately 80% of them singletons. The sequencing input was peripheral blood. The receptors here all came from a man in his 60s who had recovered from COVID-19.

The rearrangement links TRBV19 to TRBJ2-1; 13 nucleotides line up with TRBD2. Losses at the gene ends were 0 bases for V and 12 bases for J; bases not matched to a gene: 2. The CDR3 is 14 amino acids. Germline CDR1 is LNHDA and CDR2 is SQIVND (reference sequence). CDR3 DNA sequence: TGTGCCAGTAGTATAGAGCGACTAGCGGGAGGGCAGTTCTTC. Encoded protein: CASSIERLAGGQFF.

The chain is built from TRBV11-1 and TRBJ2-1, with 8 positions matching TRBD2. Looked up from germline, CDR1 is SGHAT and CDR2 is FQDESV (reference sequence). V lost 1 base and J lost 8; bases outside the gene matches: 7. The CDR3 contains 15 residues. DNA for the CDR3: TGTGCCAGCAGCTTAGAGACTAGCGTTGGAGATGAGCAGTTCTTC. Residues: CASSLETSVGDEQFF.

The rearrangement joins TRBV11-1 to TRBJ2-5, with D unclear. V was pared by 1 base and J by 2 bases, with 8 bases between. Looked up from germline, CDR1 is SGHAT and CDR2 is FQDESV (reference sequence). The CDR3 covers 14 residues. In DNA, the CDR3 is TGTGCCAGCAGCTTAGTAGCTCGGCAAGAGACCCAGTACTTC. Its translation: CASSLVARQETQYF.

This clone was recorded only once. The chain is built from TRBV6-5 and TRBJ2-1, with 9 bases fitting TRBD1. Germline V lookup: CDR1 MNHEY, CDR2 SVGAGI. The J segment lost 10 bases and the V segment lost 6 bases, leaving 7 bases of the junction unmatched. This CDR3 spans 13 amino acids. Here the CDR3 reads CASRSQGADEQFF. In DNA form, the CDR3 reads TGTGCCAGCAGATCACAGGGGGCTGACGAGCAGTTCTTC.

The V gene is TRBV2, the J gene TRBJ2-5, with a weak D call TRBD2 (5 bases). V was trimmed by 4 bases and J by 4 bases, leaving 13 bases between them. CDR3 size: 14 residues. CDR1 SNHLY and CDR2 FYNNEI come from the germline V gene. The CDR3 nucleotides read TGTGCCAGCAGTGTGCCTCGCGGGCTAGAGACCCAGTACTTC. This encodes CASSVPRGLETQYF.

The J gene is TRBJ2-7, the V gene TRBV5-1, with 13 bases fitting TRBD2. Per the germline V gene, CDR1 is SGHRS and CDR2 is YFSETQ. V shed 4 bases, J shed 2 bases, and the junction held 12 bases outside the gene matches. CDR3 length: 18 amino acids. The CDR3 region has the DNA TGCGCCAGCAGCGTTCGACTAGCGGGAGGTTCTGAAACCTACGAGCAGTACTTC. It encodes CASSVRLAGGSETYEQYF.

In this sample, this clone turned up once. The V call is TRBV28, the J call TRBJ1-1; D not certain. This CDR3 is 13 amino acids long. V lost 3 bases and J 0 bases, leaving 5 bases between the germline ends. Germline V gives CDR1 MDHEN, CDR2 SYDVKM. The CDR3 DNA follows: TGTGCCAGCAGTTTTATATTGAACACTGAAGCTTTCTTT. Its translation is CASSFILNTEAFF.

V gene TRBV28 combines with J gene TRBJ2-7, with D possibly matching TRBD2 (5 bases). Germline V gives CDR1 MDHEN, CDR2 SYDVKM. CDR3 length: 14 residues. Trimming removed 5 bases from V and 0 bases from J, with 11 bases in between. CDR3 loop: CASSPWTDSYEQYF. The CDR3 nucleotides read TGTGCCAGCAGTCCCTGGACTGACTCCTACGAGCAGTACTTC.

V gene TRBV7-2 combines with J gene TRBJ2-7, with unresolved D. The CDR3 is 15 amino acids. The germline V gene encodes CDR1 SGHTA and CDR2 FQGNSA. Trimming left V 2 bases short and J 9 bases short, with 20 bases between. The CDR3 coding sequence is TGTGCCAGCAGCTTACATCCTACCACCTACGTCGGGCAGTACTTC. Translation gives CASSLHPTTYVGQYF.

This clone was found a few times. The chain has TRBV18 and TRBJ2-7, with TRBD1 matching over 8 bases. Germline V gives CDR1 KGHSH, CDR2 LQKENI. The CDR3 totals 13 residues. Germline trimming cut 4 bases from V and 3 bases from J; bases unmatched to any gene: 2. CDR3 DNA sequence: TGTGCCAGCTCACTGGGACAGGACTACGAGCAGTACTTC. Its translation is CASSLGQDYEQYF.

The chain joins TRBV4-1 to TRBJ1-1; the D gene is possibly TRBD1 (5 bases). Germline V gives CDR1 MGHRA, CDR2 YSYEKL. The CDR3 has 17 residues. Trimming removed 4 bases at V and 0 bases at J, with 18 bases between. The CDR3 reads CASSPSSTGRMNTEAFF. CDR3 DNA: TGCGCCAGCAGCCCCTCCTCAACAGGACGAATGAACACTGAAGCTTTCTTT.

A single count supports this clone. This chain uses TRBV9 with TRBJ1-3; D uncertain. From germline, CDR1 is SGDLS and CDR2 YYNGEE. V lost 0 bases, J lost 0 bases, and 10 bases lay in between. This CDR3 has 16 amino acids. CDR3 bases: TGTGCCAGCAGCGTAGCCCCAAGCTACTCTGGAAACACCATATATTTT. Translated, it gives CASSVAPSYSGNTIYF. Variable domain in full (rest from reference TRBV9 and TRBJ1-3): DSGVTQTPKHLITATGQRVTLRCSPRSGDLSVYWYQQSLDQGLQFLIQYYNGEERAKGNILERFSAQQFPDLHSELNLSSLELGDSALYFCASSVAPSYSGNTIYFGEGSWLTVV.

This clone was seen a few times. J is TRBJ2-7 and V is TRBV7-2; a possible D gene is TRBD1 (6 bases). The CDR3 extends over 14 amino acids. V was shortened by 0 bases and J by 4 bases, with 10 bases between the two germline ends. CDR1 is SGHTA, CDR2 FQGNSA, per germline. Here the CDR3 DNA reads TGTGCCAGCAGCTTAGCAGGACAGTTATACGAGCAGTACTTC. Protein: CASSLAGQLYEQYF.

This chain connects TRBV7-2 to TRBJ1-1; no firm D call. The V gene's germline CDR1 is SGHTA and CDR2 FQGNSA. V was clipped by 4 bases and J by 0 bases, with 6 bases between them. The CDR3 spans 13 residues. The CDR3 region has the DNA TGTGCCAGCAGCTCGTTTATGAACACTGAAGCTTTCTTT. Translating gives CASSSFMNTEAFF.

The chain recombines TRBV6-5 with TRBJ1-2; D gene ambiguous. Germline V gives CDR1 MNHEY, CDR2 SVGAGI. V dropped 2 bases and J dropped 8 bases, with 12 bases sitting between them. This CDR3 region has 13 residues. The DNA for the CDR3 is TGTGCCAGCAGTTACCGGAGGGAAGAAGGCTACACCTTC. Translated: CASSYRREEGYTF.

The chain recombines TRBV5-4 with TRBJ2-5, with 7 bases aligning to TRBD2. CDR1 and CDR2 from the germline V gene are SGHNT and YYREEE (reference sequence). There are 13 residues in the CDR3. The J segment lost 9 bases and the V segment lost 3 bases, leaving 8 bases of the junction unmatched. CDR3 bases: TGTGCCAGCAGCTCCGGGACTAACGCGGCCCAGTACTTC. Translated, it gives CASSSGTNAAQYF. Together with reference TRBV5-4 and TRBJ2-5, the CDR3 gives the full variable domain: ETGVTQSPTHLIKTRGQQVTLRCSSQSGHNTVSWYQQALGQGPQFIFQYYREEENGRGNFPPRFSGLQFPNYSSELNVNALELDDSALYLCASSSGTNAAQYFGPGTRLLVL.

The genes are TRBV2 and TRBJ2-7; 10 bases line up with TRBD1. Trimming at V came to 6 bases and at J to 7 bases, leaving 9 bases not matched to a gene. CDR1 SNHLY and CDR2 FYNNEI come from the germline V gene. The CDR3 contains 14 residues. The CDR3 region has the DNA TGTGCCAGCAGCGAGGGACAGGGGAGGGGAGAGCAGTACTTC. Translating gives CASSEGQGRGEQYF.

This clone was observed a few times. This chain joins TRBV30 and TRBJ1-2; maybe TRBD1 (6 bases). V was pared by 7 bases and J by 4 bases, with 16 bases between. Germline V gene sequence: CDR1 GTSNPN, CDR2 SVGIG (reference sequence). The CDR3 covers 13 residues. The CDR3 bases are TGTGCCTCCCCCGGGAAAGGGGGCTATGGCTACACCTTC. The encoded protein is CASPGKGGYGYTF.

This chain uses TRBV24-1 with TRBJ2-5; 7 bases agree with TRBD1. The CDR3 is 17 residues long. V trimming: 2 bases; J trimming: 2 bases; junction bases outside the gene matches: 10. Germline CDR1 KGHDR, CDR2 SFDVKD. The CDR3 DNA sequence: TGTGCCACCAGTGATTATACCGACAGGGCGTATCAAGAGACCCAGTACTTC. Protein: CATSDYTDRAYQETQYF.

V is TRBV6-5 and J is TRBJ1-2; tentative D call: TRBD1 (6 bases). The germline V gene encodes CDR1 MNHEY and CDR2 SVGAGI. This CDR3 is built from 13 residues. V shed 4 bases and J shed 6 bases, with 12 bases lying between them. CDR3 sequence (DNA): TGTGCCAGCAGTTTACAGGGAGTAAATGGCTACACCTTC. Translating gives CASSLQGVNGYTF.

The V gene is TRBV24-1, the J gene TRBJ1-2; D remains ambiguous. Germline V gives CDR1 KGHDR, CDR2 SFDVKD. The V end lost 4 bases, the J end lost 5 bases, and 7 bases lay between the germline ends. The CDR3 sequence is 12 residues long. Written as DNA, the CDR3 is TGTGCCACCAGTGACCTTAGTTATGGCTACACCTTC. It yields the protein CATSDLSYGYTF.

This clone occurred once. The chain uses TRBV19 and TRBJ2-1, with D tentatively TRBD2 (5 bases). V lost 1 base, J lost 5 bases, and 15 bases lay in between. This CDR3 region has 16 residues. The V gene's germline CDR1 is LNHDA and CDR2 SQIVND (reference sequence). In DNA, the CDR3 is TGTGCCAGTAGTATAGGGACTCTCCTTAACGACAATGAGCAGTTCTTC. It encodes CASSIGTLLNDNEQFF.

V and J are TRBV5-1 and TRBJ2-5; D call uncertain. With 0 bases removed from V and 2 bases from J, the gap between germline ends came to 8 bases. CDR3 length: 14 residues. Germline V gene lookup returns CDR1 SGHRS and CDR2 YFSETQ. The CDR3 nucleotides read TGCGCCAGCAGCTTGGTCAGTTCACAAGAGACCCAGTACTTC. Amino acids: CASSLVSSQETQYF. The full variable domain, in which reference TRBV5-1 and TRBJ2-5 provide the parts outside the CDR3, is KAGVTQTPRYLIKTRGQQVTLSCSPISGHRSVSWYQQTPGQGLQFLFEYFSETQRNKGNFPGRFSGRQFSNSRSEMNVSTLELGDSALYLCASSLVSSQETQYFGPGTRLLVL.

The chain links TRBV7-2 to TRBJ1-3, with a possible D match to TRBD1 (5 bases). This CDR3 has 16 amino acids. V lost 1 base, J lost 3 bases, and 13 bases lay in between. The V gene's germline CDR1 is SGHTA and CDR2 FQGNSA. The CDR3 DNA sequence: TGTGCCAGCAGCTTAGTTTCCCAGGGTTATGGAAACACCATATATTTT. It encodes CASSLVSQGYGNTIYF.

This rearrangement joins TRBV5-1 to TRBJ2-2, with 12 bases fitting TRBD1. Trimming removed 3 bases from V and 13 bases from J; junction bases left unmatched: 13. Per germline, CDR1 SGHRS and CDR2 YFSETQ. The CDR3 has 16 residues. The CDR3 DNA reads TGCGCCAGCAGCTCCGGGACAGGGGGCATGTCGAGTCGGCTGTTTTTT. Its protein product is CASSSGTGGMSSRLFF.

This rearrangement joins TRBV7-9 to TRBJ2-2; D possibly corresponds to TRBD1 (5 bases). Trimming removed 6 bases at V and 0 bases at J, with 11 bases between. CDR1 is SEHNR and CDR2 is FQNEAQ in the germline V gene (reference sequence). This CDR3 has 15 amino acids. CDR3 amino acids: CASRVGAANTGELFF. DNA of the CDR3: TGTGCCAGCAGGGTTGGGGCAGCGAACACCGGGGAGCTGTTTTTT.